This TCR beta chain was identified in a study of T cell responses to AZD1222 COVID-19 vaccine. This clone was picked up one time. This table comes from immunoSEQ multiplex PCR, and its TCRdb copy is limited to in-frame clones, with some not included. This sample yields approximately 90,000 clones, of which 91% are seen a single time; more than 6.5% belongs to the top ten. The CDR3 is made up of 16 amino acids. J was trimmed by 15 bases and V by 1 base; bases with no gene match: 13. Germline assignment: CDR1 MDHEN and CDR2 SYDVKM. The chain links TRBV28 to TRBJ2-1; 12 bases fit TRBD2. This receptor was identified in an adult in good health. The input for sequencing was peripheral blood, taken on day 0 of AZD1222 vaccination. This chain's CDR3 is CASSLSGLAGGGRAFF. The CDR3 DNA reads TGTGCCAGCAGTTTATCGGGGCTAGCGGGAGGGGGAAGGGCGTTCTTC.